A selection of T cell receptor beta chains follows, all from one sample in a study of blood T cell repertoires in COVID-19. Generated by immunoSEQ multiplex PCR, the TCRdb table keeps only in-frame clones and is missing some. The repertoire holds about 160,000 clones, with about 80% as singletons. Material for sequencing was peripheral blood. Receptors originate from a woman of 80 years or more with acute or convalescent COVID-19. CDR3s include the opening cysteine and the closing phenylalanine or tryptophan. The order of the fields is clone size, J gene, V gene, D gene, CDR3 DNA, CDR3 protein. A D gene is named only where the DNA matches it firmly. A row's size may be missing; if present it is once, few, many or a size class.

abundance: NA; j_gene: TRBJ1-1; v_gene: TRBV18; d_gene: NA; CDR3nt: TGTGCCAGCTCACCTCCGACAGCCAACACTGAAGCTTTCTTT; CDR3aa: CASSPPTANTEAFF
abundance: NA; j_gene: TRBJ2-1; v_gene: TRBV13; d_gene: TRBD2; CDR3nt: TGTGCCAGCAGCTTCCCCCGAGGACTAGGGGACAATGAGCAGTTCTTC; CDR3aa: CASSFPRGLGDNEQFF
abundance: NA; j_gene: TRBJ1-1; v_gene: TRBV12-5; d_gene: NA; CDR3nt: TGTGCTAGTGGTCCCCCCAGGGGTATGAACACTGAAGCTTTCTTT; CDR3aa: CASGPPRGMNTEAFF
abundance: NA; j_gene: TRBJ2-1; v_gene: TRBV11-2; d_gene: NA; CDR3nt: TGTGCCAGCAGCCAGGCGGGGCTCGGGGAGTTCTTC; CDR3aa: CASSQAGLGEFF
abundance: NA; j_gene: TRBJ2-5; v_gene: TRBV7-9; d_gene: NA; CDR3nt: TGTGCCAGCCAACAGGAATGGGAGACCCAGTACTTC; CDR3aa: CASQQEWETQYF
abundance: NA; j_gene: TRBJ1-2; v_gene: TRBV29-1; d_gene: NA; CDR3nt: TGCAGCGTTTCCAGGACATCCGGCTACACCTTC; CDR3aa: CSVSRTSGYTF
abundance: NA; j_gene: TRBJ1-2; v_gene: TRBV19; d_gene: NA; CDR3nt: TGTGCCAGTAGTATAGGCGGCTACGACGGCTATGGCTACACCTTC; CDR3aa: CASSIGGYDGYGYTF
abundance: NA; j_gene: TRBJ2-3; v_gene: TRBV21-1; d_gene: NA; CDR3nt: TGTGCCAGCAGCAAAGTTGGGAGACGGGAAGACAGGTCATGCTATTTT; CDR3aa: CASSKVGRREDRSCYF
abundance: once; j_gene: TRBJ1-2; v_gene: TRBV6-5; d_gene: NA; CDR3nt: TGTGCCAGCAGTCCCTCCAGCTATGGCTACACCTTC; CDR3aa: CASSPSSYGYTF
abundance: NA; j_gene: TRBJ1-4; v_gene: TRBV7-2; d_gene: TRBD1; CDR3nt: TGTGCCAGCAGCACACAACGACAGGGCGGACAAAAACTGTTTTTT; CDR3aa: CASSTQRQGGQKLFF
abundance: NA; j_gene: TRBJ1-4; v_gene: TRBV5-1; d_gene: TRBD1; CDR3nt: TGCGCCAGCAGCTTGACAGGGGGAGAGGAAAAACTGTTTTTT; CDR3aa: CASSLTGGEEKLFF
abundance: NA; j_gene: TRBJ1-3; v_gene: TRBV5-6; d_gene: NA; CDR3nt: TGTGCCAGCAGCTTGGGGCCCTCTGGAAACACCATATATTTT; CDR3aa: CASSLGPSGNTIYF
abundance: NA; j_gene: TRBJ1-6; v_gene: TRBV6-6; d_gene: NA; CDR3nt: TGTGCCAGCAGTCCCCTTTTAGGGGAGGCCCTCCACTTT; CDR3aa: CASSPLLGEALHF
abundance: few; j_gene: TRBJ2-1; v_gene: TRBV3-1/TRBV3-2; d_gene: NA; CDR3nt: TGTGCCAGCAGCCAAGCGGGCGGCCGGAAAGACTACTCCTACAATGAGCAGTTCTTC; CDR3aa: CASSQAGGRKDYSYNEQFF
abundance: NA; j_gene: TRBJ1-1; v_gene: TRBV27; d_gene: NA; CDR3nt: TGTGCCAGCAGATCCCCGGGACAAAGAAACACTGAAGCTTTCTTT; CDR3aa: CASRSPGQRNTEAFF
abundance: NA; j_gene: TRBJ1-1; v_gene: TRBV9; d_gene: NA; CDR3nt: TGTGCCAGCAGCGTCTCGGGCAGCGGAACTGAAGCTTTCTTT; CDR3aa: CASSVSGSGTEAFF
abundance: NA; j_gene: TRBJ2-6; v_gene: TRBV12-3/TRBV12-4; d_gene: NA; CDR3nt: TGTGCCAGCAGTCAAAGCGGGGCCAACGTCCTGACTTTC; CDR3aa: CASSQSGANVLTF
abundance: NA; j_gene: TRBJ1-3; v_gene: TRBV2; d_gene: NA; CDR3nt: TGTGCCAGCAGCGGGGACATCTCTGGAAACACCATATATTTT; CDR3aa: CASSGDISGNTIYF
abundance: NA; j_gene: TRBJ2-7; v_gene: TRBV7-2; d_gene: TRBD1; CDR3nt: TGTGCCAGCAGCCTAAGGACAGGGGGAACCTACGAGCAGTACTTC; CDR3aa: CASSLRTGGTYEQYF
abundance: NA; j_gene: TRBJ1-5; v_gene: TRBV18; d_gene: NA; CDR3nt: TGTGCCAGCTCTCCCGGGATAAATCAGCCCCAGCATTTT; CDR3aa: CASSPGINQPQHF
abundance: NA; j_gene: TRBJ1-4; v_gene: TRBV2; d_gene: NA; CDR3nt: TGTGCCAGCAGTACTCACAGGGTGGAGGCTAATGAAAAACTGTTTTTT; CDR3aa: CASSTHRVEANEKLFF
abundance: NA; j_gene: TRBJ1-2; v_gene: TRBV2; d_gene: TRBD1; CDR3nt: TGTGCCAGCAGTACCCCCGGCCAGGGGGAACCTGGCTACACCTTC; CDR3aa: CASSTPGQGEPGYTF
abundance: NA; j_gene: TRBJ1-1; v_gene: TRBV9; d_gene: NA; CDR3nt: TGTGCCAGCACCCAGGGTAGTGGGAAAAAAAACACTGAAGCTTTCTTT; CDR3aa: CASTQGSGKKNTEAFF
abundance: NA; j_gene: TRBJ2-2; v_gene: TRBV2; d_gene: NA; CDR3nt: TGTGCCAGCAAGGAGGGAGGAGGGACCGGGGAGCTGTTTTTT; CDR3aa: CASKEGGGTGELFF
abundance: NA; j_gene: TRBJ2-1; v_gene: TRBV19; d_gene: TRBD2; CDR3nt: TGTGCCAGTAGTATAACTAGCGGGAGTTCTTATGAGCAGTTCTTC; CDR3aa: CASSITSGSSYEQFF
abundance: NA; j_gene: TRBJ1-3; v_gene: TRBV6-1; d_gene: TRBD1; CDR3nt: TGTGCCAGCAGTGATCCGGACAGGACTGGAAACACCATATATTTT; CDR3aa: CASSDPDRTGNTIYF
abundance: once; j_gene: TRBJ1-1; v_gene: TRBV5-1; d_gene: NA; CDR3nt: TGCGCCAGCAGCCCGTGGGACACGGCCGGCACTGAAGCTTTCTTT; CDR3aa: CASSPWDTAGTEAFF
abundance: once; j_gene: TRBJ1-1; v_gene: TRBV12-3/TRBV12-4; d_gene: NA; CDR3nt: TGTGCCAGCAGTTTTCGGAACACTGAAGCTTTCTTT; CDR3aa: CASSFRNTEAFF
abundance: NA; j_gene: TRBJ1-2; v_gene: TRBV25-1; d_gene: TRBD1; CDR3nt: TGTGCCAGCAGTGAATCTGACAGGGTGTGGGGCTACACCTTC; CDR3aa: CASSESDRVWGYTF
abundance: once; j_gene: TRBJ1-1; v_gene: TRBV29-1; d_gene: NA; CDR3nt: TGCAGCGCTAAGACTGGCATGAACACTGAAGCTTTCTTT; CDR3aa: CSAKTGMNTEAFF
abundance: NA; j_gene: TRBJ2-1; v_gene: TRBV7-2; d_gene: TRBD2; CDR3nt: TGTGCCAGCAGCTCGGGACTAGCGAAAACCTACAATGAGCAGTTCTTC; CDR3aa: CASSSGLAKTYNEQFF
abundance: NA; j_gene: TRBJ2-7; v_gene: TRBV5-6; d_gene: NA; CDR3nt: TGTGCCAGCAGCTCCGAGGCCTACTACGAGCAGTACTTC; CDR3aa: CASSSEAYYEQYF
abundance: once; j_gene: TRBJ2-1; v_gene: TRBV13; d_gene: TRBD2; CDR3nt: TGTGCCAGCAGCTTAGTCCGGGAGGGCCAAAATGAGCAGTTCTTC; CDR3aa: CASSLVREGQNEQFF
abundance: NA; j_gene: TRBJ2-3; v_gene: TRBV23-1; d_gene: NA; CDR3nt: TGCGCCAGCAGTCCCTCGGCTAGCCACCGGGGAGATACGCAGTATTTT; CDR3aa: CASSPSASHRGDTQYF
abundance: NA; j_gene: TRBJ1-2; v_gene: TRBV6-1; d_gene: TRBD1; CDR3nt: TGTGCCAGCAGTGAAGCTTTAGGGGGCAACTATGGCTACACCTTC; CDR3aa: CASSEALGGNYGYTF
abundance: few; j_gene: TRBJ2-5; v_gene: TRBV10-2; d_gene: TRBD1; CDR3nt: TGCGCCAGCAGTGACCCGAAGACAGGGGGCGACGAGACCCAGTACTTC; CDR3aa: CASSDPKTGGDETQYF
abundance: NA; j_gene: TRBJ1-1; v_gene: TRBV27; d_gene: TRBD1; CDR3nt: TGTGCCAGCAGTACCAGACAGGGGGCTGGAGCTTTCTTT; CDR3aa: CASSTRQGAGAFF
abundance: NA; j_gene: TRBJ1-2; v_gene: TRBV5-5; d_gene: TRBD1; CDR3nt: TGTGCCAGCAGCTTCGGACAGGGGGCGGGTGGCTACACCTTC; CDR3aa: CASSFGQGAGGYTF
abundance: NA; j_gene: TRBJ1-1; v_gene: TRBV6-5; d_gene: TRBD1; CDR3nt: TGTGCCAGCAAATCCGGGACAGGTTGGGAGGAAGCTTTCTTT; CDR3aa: CASKSGTGWEEAFF
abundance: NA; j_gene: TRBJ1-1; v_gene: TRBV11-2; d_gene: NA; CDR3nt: TGTGCCAGCAGCTTTTCGGGGGAAGGGGAAGCTTTCTTT; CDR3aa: CASSFSGEGEAFF
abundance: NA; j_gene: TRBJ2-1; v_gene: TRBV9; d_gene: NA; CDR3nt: TGTGCCAGCAGCGACCTAGCGCTGTCCTACAATGAGCAGTTCTTC; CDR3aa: CASSDLALSYNEQFF
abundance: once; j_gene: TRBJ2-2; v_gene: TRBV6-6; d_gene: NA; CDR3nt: TGTGCCAGCAGCGTTCGGGGGACGGGACCCGGGGAGCTGTTTTTT; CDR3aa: CASSVRGTGPGELFF
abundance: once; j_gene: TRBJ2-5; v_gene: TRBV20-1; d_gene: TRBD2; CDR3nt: TGCAGTGCTAGTGAGACTAGCGGGAGACAAGAGACCCAGTACTTC; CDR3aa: CSASETSGRQETQYF
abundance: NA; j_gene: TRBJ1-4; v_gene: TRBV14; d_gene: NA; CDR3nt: TGTGCCAGCAGGAAGGACAGCTATGAAAAACTGTTTTTT; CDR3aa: CASRKDSYEKLFF
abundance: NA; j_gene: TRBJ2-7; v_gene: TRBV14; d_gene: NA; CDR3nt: TGTGCCAGCAGCCATAGCTACGAGCAGTACTTC; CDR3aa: CASSHSYEQYF
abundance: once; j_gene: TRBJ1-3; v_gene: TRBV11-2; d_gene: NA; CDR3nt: TGTGCCAGCAGCCTACAGGGCTACAGTGGAAACACCATATATTTT; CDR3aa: CASSLQGYSGNTIYF
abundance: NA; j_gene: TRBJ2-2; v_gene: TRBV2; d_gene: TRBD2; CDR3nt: TGTGCCAGCAGTGAAATAACTAGCGGCACCGGGGAGCTGTTTTTT; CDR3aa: CASSEITSGTGELFF
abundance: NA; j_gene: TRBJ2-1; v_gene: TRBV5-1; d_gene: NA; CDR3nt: TGCGCCAGCAGCTTGCCCAGTTCCTACAATGAGCAGTTCTTC; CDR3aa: CASSLPSSYNEQFF
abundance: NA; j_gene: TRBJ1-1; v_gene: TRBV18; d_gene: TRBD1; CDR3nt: TGTGCCAGCTCCGGACAGGTGAACACTGAAGCTTTCTTT; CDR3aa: CASSGQVNTEAFF
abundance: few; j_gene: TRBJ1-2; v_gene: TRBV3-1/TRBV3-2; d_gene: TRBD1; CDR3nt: TGTGCCAGCAGCCAAGGGGGACAGGGGTATGGCTACACCTTC; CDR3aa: CASSQGGQGYGYTF
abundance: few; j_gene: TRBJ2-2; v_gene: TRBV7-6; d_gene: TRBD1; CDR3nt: TGTGCCAGCAGCTTAATCATCCAGGGGGCCCTCGCGAACACCGGGGAGCTGTTTTTT; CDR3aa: CASSLIIQGALANTGELFF
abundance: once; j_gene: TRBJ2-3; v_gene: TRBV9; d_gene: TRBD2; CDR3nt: TGTGCCAGCAGCGTAGCCGGGAGGATTCCAGATACGCAGTATTTT; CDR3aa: CASSVAGRIPDTQYF
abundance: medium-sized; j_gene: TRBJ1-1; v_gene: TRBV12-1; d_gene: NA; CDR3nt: TGTGCCAGCAGCCAGGACAGGGTTAAAGCTTTCTTT; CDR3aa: CASSQDRVKAFF
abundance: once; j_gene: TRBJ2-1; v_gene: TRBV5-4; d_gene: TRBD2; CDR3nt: TGTGCCAGCAGCCCATCTAGCGGGAGTTACAATGAGCAGTTCTTC; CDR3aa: CASSPSSGSYNEQFF